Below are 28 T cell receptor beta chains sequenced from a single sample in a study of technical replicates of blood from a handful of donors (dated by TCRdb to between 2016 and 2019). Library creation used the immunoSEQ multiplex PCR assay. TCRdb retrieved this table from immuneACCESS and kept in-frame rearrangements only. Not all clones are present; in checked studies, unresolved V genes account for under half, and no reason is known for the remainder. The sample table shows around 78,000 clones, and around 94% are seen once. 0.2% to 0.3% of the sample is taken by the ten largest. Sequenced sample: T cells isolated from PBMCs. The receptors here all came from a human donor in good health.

CDR3 in amino acids: CASSSSGTGNVGAFF. As DNA, the CDR3 is TGTGCCAGCAGCTCATCCGGGACAGGAAACGTCGGGGCTTTCTTT. The rearrangement joins TRBV5-6 to TRBJ1-1; 8 nucleotides align to TRBD1. CDR1 SGHDT and CDR2 YYEEEE come from the germline V gene. The CDR3 is made up of 15 amino acids. Trimming cost V 3 bases and J 11 bases; bases outside gene matches: 15.

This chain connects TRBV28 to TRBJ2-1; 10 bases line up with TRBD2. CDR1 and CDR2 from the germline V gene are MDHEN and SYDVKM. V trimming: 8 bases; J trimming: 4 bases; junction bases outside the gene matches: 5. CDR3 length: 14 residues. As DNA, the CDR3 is TGTGCCAGCGGCACTAGCGGGACTTACAATGAGCAGTTCTTC. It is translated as CASGTSGTYNEQFF.

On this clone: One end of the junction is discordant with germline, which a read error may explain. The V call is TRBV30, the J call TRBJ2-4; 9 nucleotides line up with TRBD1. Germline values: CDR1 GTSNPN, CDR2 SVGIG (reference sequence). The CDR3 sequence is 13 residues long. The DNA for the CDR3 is TGTGCCTGGAGTTCCCCGGGACAGGGTACTGGGAACTTC. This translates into CAWSSPGQGTGNF.

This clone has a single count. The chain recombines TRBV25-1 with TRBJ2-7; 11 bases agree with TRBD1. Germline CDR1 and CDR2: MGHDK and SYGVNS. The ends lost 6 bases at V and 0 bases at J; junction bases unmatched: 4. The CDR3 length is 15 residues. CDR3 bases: TGTGCCAGCAGCATGGACAGGGGGCTCTCCTACGAGCAGTACTTC. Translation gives CASSMDRGLSYEQYF.

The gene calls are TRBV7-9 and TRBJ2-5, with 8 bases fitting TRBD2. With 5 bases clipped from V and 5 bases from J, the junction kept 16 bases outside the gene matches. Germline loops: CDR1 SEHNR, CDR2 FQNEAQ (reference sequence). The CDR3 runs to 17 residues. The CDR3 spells CASSLPRGEAGEETQYF. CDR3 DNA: TGTGCCAGCAGCCTTCCGCGGGGGGAAGCTGGCGAGGAGACCCAGTACTTC.

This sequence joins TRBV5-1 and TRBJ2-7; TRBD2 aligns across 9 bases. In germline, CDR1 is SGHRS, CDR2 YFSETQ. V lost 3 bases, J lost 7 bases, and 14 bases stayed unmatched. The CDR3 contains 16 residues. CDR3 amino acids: CASSSAGAGGFSEQYF. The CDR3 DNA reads TGCGCCAGCAGCTCCGCGGGAGCGGGAGGTTTTTCAGAGCAGTACTTC.

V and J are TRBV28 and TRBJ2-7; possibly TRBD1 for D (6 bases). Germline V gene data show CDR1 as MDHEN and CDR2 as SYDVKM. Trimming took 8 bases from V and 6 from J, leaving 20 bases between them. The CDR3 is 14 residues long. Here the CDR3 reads CASSKRAGAGEQYF. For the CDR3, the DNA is TGTGCCAGCTCCAAGAGGGCAGGGGCGGGCGAGCAGTACTTC.

The CDR3 coding sequence is TGTGCCAGCAGTTCGAAGAGCACTGAAGCTTTCTTT. This codes for CASSSKSTEAFF. The rearrangement uses TRBV6-5 and TRBJ1-1; D not resolved. CDR3 length: 12 residues. The V end was cut by 4 bases, the J end by 4 bases, with 7 bases between. Germline V gene lookup returns CDR1 MNHEY and CDR2 SVGAGI.

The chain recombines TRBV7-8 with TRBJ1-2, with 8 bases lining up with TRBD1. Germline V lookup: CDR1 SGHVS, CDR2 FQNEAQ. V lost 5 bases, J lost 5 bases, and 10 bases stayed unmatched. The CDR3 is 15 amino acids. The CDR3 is CASSLTAGQEYGYTF. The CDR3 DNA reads TGTGCCAGCAGCCTCACGGCGGGACAGGAATATGGCTACACCTTC.

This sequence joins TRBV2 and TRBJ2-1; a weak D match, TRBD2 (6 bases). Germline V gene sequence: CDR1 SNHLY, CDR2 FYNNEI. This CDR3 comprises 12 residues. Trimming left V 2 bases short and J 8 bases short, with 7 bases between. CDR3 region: CASSERRDEQFF. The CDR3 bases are TGTGCCAGCAGTGAAAGGAGGGATGAGCAGTTCTTC.

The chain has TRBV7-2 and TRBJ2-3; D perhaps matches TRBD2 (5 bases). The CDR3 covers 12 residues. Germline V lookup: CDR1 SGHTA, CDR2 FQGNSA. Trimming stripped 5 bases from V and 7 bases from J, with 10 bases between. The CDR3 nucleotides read TGTGCCAGCAGCCTGAGCGGATATACGCAGTATTTT. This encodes CASSLSGYTQYF.

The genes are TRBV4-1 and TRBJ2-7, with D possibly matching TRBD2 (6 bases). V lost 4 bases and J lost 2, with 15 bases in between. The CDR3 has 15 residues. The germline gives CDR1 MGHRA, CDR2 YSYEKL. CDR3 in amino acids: CASSLLLAPTYEQYF. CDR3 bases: TGCGCCAGCAGCCTACTACTAGCACCGACCTACGAGCAGTACTTC.

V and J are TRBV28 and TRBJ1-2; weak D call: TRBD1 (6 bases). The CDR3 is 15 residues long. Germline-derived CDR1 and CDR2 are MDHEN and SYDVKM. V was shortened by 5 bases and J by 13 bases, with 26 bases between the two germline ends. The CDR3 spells CASSKTLTGSWVGTF. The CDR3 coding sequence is TGTGCCAGCAGTAAAACTTTGACAGGATCCTGGGTTGGCACCTTC.

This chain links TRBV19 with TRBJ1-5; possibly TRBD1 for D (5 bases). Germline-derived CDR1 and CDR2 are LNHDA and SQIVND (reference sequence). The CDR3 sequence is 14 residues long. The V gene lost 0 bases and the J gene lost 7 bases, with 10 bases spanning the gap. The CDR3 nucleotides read TGTGCCAGTAGTATAGACAGGGTTGGACAGCCCCAGCATTTT. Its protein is CASSIDRVGQPQHF. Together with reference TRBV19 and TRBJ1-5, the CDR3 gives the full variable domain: DGGITQSPKYLFRKEGQNVTLSCEQNLNHDAMYWYRQDPGQGLRLIYYSQIVNDFQKGDIAEGYSVSREKKESFPLTVTSAQKNPTAFYLCASSIDRVGQPQHFGDGTRLSIL.

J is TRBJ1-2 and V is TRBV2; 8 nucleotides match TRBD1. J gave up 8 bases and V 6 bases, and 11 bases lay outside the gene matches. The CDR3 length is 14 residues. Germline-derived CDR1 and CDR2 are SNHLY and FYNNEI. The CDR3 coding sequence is TGTGCCAGCAGGACCCAGGGGGCATCAAAAGGCTACACCTTC. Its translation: CASRTQGASKGYTF.

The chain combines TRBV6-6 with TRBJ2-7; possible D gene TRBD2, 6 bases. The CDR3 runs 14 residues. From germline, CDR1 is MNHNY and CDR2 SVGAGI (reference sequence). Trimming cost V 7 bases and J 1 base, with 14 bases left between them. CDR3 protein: CASTGLTLSYEQYF. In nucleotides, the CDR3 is TGTGCCAGCACGGGACTCACATTATCCTACGAGCAGTACTTC.

CDR3 sequence (DNA): TGTGCCAGCTCCCGGACAGTCCTAAGTGCAGATACGCAGTATTTT. Protein product: CASSRTVLSADTQYF. The J gene is TRBJ2-3, the V gene TRBV6-5, with a tentative D call TRBD1 (6 bases). This CDR3 is 15 amino acids long. The V gene's germline CDR1 is MNHEY and CDR2 SVGAGI. V was cut by 8 bases and J by 4 bases, with 19 bases left in between.

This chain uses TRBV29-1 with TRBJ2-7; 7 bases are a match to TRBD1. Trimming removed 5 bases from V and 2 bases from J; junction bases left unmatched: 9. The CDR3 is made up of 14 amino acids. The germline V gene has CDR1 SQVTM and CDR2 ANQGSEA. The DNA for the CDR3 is TGCAGCGTTACGCCTGCGGACAGGACCTACGAGCAGTACTTC. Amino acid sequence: CSVTPADRTYEQYF.

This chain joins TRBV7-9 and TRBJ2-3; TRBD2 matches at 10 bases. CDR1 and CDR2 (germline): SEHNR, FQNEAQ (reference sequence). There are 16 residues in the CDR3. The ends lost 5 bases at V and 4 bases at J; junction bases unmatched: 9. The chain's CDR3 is CASSRPTGTSADTQYF. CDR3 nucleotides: TGTGCCAGCAGCAGACCTACCGGGACTAGCGCAGATACGCAGTATTTT.

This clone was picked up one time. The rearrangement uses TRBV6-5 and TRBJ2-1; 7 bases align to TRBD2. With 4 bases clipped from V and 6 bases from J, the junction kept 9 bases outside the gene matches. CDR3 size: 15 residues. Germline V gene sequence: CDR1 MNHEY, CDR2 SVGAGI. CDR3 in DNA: TGTGCCAGCAGTTTGGGTCGGGCGGGAGTCAATGAGCAGTTCTTC. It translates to CASSLGRAGVNEQFF.

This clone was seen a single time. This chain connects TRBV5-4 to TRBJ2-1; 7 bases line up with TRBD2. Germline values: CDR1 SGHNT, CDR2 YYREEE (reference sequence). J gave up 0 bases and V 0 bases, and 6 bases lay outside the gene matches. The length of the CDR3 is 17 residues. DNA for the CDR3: TGTGCCAGCAGCTTGGGGAGCGGGGCTAACTCCTACAATGAGCAGTTCTTC. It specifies CASSLGSGANSYNEQFF.

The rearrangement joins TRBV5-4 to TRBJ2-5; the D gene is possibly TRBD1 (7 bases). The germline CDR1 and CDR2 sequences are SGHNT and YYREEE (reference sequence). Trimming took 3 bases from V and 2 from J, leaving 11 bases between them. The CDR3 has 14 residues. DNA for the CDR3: TGTGCCAGCAGCTCCGGGGGACAGCAAGAGACCCAGTACTTC. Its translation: CASSSGGQQETQYF.

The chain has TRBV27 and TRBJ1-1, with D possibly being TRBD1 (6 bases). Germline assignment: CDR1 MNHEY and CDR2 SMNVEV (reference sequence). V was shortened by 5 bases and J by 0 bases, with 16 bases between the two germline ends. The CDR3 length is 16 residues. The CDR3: CASSPRTVTMNTEAFF. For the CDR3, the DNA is TGTGCCAGCAGTCCTCGGACAGTTACCATGAACACTGAAGCTTTCTTT.

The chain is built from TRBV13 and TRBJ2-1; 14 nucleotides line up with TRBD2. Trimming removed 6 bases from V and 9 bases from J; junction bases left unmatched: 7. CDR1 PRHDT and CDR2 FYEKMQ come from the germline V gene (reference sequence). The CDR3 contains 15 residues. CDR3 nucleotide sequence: TGTGCCAGCAGGACCGGGACTAGCGGGGGACGTGAGCAGTTCTTC. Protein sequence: CASRTGTSGGREQFF.

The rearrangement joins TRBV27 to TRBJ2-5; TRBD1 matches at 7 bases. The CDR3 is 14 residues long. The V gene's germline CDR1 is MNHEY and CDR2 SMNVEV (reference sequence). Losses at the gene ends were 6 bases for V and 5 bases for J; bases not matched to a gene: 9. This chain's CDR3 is CASSRWDSMETQYF. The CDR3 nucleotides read TGTGCCAGCAGCCGGTGGGACAGTATGGAGACCCAGTACTTC.

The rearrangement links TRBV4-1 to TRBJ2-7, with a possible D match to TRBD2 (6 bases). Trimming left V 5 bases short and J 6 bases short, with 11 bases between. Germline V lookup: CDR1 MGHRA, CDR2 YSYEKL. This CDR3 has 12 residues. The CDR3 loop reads CASSMVGGEQYF. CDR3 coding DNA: TGCGCCAGCAGCATGGTGGGGGGCGAGCAGTACTTC.

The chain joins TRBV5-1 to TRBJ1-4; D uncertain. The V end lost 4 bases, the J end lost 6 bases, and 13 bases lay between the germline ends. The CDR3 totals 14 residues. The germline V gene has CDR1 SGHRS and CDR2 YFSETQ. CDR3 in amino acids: CASSPQAVDEKLFF. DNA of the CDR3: TGCGCCAGCAGCCCTCAGGCAGTAGATGAAAAACTGTTTTTT.

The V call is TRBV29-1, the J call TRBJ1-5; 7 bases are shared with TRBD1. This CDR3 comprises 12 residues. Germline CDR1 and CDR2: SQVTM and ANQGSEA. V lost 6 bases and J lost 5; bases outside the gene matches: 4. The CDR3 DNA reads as TGCAGCGTGGGGGACAGCGATCAGCCCCAGCATTTT. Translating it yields CSVGDSDQPQHF.